The sequence of this T cell receptor beta chain was determined in a study of lymphopenia after photon versus proton radiotherapy. A remark on this clone: Its matching antigen is unknown.

Deletions cut 2 bases from V and 5 bases from J, with 9 bases between. The CDR3 contains 13 residues. Germline V gene sequence: CDR1 LNHNV, CDR2 YYDKDF (reference sequence). Sequenced by immunoSEQ multiplex PCR; TCRdb stores in-frame clones only, minus some. The table records some 15,000 clones, under 90% of them present only once. Study-level results: Only patients who died were analyzed for survival; proton advantage is unproven. Oligoclonal CD8+ Temra expansion after nadir drove photon patients' diversity drop. Photon-treated patients lost naive T cells and TCR diversity; proton-treated stayed stable. In patients who died, overall survival fell as post-nadir TCR diversity dropped more.

This receptor was obtained from a middle-aged man with gastric cancer. The sample here was peripheral blood, taken from a patient treated with photon-based radiotherapy. The rearrangement links TRBV15 to TRBJ1-1; D unresolved. This CDR3 reads CATSRNRGTEAFF. DNA for the CDR3: TGTGCCACCAGCAGAAATCGCGGGACTGAAGCTTTCTTT.